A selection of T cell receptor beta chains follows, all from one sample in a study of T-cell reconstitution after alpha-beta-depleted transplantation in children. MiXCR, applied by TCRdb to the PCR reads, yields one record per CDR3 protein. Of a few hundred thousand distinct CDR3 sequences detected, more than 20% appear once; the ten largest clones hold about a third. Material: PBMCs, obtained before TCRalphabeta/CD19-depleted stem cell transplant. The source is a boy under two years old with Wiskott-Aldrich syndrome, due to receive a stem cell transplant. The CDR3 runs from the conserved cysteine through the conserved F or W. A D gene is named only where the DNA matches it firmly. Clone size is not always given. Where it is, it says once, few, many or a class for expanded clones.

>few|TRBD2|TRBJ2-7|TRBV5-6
CASSLGGLAQNDEQYF
TGTGCCAGCAGCTTGGGCGGACTAGCCCAAAATGACGAGCAGTACTTC
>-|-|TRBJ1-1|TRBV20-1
CSAAVEMNTEAFF
TGCAGTGCAGCCGTTGAGATGAACACTGAAGCTTTCTTT
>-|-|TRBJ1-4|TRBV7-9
CASSYGRYEKLFF
TGTGCCAGCAGCTATGGACGGTATGAAAAACTGTTTTTT
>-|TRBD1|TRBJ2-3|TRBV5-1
CASSLATGGTTDTQYF
TGCGCCAGCAGCTTGGCCACAGGGGGCACCACAGATACGCAGTATTTT
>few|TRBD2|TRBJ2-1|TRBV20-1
CSADPGTRSTREQFF
TGCAGCGCGGACCCCGGGACTAGGTCCACCCGGGAGCAGTTCTTC
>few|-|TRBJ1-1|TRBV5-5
CASSLPGGLAEAFF
TGTGCCAGCAGCTTGCCGGGGGGTTTGGCGGAAGCTTTCTTT
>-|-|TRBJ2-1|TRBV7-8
CASSLVEVDNEQFF
TGTGCCAGCAGCTTAGTGGAGGTGGACAATGAGCAGTTCTTC
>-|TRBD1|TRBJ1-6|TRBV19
CASSPQGANSPLHF
TGTGCCAGTAGTCCACAGGGGGCAAATTCACCCCTCCACTTT
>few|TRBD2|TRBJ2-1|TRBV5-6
CASSSPPTSVRPYNEQFF
TGTGCCAGCAGCTCACCCCCGACTAGCGTACGCCCCTACAATGAGCAGTTCTTC
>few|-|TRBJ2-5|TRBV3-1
CASSGPQETQYF
TGTGCCAGCAGCGGGCCCCAAGAGACCCAGTACTTC
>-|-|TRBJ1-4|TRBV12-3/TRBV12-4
CASSYRAYNEKLFF
TGTGCCAGCAGTTACAGGGCTTATAATGAAAAACTGTTTTTT
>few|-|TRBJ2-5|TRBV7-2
CASSLVGTNDQETQYF
TGTGCCAGCAGCTTAGTCGGGACAAACGACCAAGAGACCCAGTACTTC
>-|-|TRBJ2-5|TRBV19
CARKATQYF
TGTGCCAGAAAAGCGACCCAGTACTTC
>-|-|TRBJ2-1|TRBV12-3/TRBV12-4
CASSQDQDSEQFF
TGTGCCAGCAGTCAGGACCAGGATAGTGAGCAGTTCTTC
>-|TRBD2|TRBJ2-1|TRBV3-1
CASSQNPWGTSFHEQFF
TGTGCCAGCAGCCAGAACCCGTGGGGGACTAGTTTCCATGAGCAGTTCTTC
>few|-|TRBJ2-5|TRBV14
CASSQPRRAAGETQYF
TGTGCCAGCAGCCAACCAAGGAGGGCCGCAGGGGAGACCCAGTACTTC
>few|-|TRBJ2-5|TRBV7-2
CASSLAGPRETQYF
TGTGCCAGCAGCTTAGCAGGGCCAAGAGAGACCCAGTACTTC
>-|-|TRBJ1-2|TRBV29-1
CSVEIGLTTNYGYTF
TGCAGCGTTGAGATCGGCTTAACGACTAACTATGGCTACACCTTC
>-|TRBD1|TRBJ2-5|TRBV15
CATSRPDRDGETQYF
TGTGCCACCAGCAGACCGGACAGGGATGGGGAGACCCAGTACTTC
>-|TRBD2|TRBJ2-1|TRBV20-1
CSARRTSGRYYNEQFF
TGCAGTGCTAGAAGGACTAGCGGGAGATACTACAATGAGCAGTTCTTC
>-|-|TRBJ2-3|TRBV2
CASSAHLTDTQYF
TGTGCCAGCAGTGCGCACCTCACAGATACGCAGTATTTT
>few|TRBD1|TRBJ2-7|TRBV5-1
CASSLGTGGLRYEQYF
TGCGCCAGCAGCTTGGGGACAGGGGGATTGCGGTACGAGCAGTACTTC
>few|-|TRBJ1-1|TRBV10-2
CASRDPVNTEAFF
TGCGCCAGCCGGGACCCCGTGAACACTGAAGCTTTCTTT
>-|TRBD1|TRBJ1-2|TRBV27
CASSTGGDGYGYPF
TGTGCCAGCAGTACAGGGGGCGATGGCTATGGCTACCCCTTC
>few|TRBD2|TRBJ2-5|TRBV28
CASSLILKGLAGGRSWETQYF
TGTGCCAGCAGTTTAATTCTAAAGGGACTAGCGGGAGGACGTTCGTGGGAGACCCAGTACTTC
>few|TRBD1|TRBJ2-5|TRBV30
CAWSVAGGAETQYF
TGTGCCTGGAGTGTTGCAGGGGGCGCAGAGACCCAGTACTTC
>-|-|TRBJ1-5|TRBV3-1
CASSQRMQGRGNQPQHF
TGTGCCAGCAGCCAACGTATGCAGGGTAGAGGAAATCAGCCCCAGCATTTT
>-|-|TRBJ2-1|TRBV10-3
CAISETAGLNNEQFF
TGTGCCATCAGTGAGACGGCGGGACTGAACAATGAGCAGTTCTTC
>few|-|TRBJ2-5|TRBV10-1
CASRGSTVQETQYF
TGCGCCAGCAGAGGCTCGACAGTCCAAGAGACCCAGTACTTC
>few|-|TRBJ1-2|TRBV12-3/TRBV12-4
CASSPGLEVNGYTF
TGTGCCAGCAGCCCAGGGCTGGAGGTTAACGGCTACACCTTC
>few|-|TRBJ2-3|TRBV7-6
CASSLSFRSVPDTQYF
TGTGCCAGCAGCTTATCTTTTAGGAGCGTCCCAGATACGCAGTATTTT
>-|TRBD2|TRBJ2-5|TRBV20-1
CSAIGHFGLAGEETQYF
TGCAGTGCTATAGGCCACTTCGGACTAGCGGGAGAAGAGACCCAGTACTTC